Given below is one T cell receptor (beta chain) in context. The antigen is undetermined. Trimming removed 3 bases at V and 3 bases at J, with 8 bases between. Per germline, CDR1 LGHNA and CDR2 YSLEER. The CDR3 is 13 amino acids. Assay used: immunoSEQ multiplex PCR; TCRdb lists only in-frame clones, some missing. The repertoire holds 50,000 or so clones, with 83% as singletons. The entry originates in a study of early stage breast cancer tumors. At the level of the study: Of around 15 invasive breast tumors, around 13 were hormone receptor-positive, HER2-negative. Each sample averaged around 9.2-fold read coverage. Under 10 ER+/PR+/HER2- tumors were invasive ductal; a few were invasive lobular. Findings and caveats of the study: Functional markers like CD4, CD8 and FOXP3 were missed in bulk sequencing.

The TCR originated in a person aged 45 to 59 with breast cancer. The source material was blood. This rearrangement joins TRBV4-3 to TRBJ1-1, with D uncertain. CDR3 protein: CASSQLRDTEAFF. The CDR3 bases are TGCGCCAGCAGCCAGCTCCGGGACACTGAAGCTTTCTTT.